This passage covers 25 T cell receptor beta chains from one sample sequenced in a study of monozygotic twins with inflammatory bowel disease. TCRdb re-called the 5' RACE reads and shows each CDR3 protein once, DNA omitted. Its listing shows around 230,000 distinct CDR3 sequences. Sequences were obtained from blood. The receptors come from a human donor with ulcerative colitis or Crohn's disease, or a healthy co-twin of an affected twin (not recorded which).

The chain uses TRBV20-1 and TRBJ2-3; without DNA, the TCRdb call of TRBD2 cannot be checked. The CDR3 has 16 residues. Germline CDR1 DFQATT, CDR2 SNEGSKA (reference sequence). This CDR3 is CSAPSTSGSSTDTQYF.

This chain links TRBV19 with TRBJ2-2. The germline V gene encodes CDR1 LNHDA and CDR2 SQIVND (reference sequence). The CDR3 is made up of 14 amino acids. Here the CDR3 reads CASRGIGDSGELFF.

V usage is TRBV11-2 and J usage is TRBJ2-1; the D call of TRBD1 rests on TCRdb alone, since no DNA is present to check it. CDR1 is SGHAT, CDR2 FQNNGV, per germline. This CDR3 is built from 17 residues. The CDR3 spells CASSSRPDRGQWNEQFF. Together with reference TRBV11-2 and TRBJ2-1, the CDR3 gives the full variable domain: EAGVAQSPRYKIIEKRQSVAFWCNPISGHATLYWYQQILGQGPKLLIQFQNNGVVDDSQLPKDRFSAERLKGVDSTLKIQPAKLEDSAVYLCASSSRPDRGQWNEQFFGPGTRLTVL.

The chain combines TRBV20-1 with TRBJ1-4. From germline, CDR1 is DFQATT and CDR2 SNEGSKA (reference sequence). The CDR3 has 14 amino acids. The CDR3 sequence is CSARETVTNEKLFF.

V and J are TRBV5-6 and TRBJ2-5. Per the germline V gene, CDR1 is SGHDT and CDR2 is YYEEEE. The CDR3 has 15 amino acids. The CDR3 reads CASSSPTGYGETQYF. Full variable domain (outside the CDR3, taken from reference TRBV5-6 and TRBJ2-5): DAGVTQSPTHLIKTRGQQVTLRCSPKSGHDTVSWYQQALGQGPQFIFQYYEEEERQRGNFPDRFSGHQFPNYSSELNVNALLLGDSALYLCASSSPTGYGETQYFGPGTRLLVL.

The rearrangement uses TRBV29-1 and TRBJ2-5; TCRdb lists TRBD1, though no DNA is available to test this call. This CDR3 has 15 amino acids. CDR1 is SQVTM and CDR2 is ANQGSEA in the germline V gene. CDR3: CSVEVADRQQETQYF. Full variable domain (remainder filled in from reference TRBV29-1 and TRBJ2-5): SAVISQKPSRDICQRGTSLTIQCQVDSQVTMMFWYRQQPGQSLTLIATANQGSEATYESGFVIDKFPISRPNLTFSTLTVSNMSPEDSSIYLCSVEVADRQQETQYFGPGTRLLVL.

The rearrangement uses TRBV28 and TRBJ1-5. Germline CDR1 is MDHEN and CDR2 is SYDVKM. There are 15 residues in the CDR3. CDR3 in amino acids: CASSLRTSTNQPQHF.

The rearrangement uses TRBV20-1 and TRBJ2-7; TCRdb calls TRBD2, which cannot be checked without DNA. CDR3 length: 14 amino acids. CDR1 is DFQATT and CDR2 is SNEGSKA in the germline V gene (reference sequence). This CDR3 is CSAGYPGGSYEQYF.

This sequence joins TRBV18 and TRBJ2-3; TCRdb indicates TRBD1, and absent DNA this call remains unverified. The germline gives CDR1 KGHSH, CDR2 LQKENI. The CDR3 loop spans 15 amino acids. CDR3 loop: CASSPYKTGVDTQYF.

V and J are TRBV29-1 and TRBJ2-2; absent DNA, TCRdb's TRBD1 call cannot be checked. Germline CDR1 reads SQVTM; CDR2 reads ANQGSEA. This CDR3 has 16 amino acids. The chain's CDR3 is CSAGRQGGGITGELFF.

The chain uses TRBV5-1 and TRBJ1-1. This CDR3 has 15 amino acids. The germline V gene has CDR1 SGHRS and CDR2 YFSETQ. The CDR3: CASSSYRTRNTEAFF.

The chain couples TRBV7-9 to TRBJ2-1; TCRdb selects TRBD1, and the lack of DNA leaves this call unchecked. Germline V gene data show CDR1 as SEHNR and CDR2 as FQNEAQ (reference sequence). This CDR3 is 17 amino acids long. The CDR3 loop is CASSLVPGVVSYNEQFF.

The chain is built from TRBV20-1 and TRBJ2-5; checking the TCRdb D call of TRBD1 is not possible without DNA. The CDR3 runs 16 residues. Per germline, CDR1 DFQATT and CDR2 SNEGSKA (reference sequence). CDR3 in amino acids: CSAQGGTGQPQETQYF.

The chain employs TRBV11-2 and TRBJ2-7. CDR3 length equals 15 residues. Germline V gene lookup returns CDR1 SGHAT and CDR2 FQNNGV. This CDR3 is CASSLIGEGVNEQYF.

The chain employs TRBV19 and TRBJ2-2; TCRdb's D call of TRBD1 is untestable without DNA. CDR3 length: 12 amino acids. Germline V gene lookup returns CDR1 LNHDA and CDR2 SQIVND (reference sequence). The CDR3 sequence: CASGAGPGELFF.

The chain has TRBV12-3 or TRBV12-4 and TRBJ2-3; the TCRdb D gene call, TRBD1, has no DNA to confirm it. The CDR3 is made up of 16 amino acids. The CDR3 protein is CASSQARRGSTDTQYF.

This chain connects TRBV20-1 to TRBJ2-5; TCRdb outputs TRBD1, but without DNA this stays unchecked. The CDR3 runs to 14 residues. CDR1 DFQATT and CDR2 SNEGSKA come from the germline V gene (reference sequence). Here the CDR3 reads CSARHPGSGETQYF.

The gene calls are TRBV7-6 and TRBJ2-5. The CDR3 has 12 residues. The V gene's germline CDR1 is SGHVS and CDR2 FNYEAQ. The CDR3 loop reads CASSLQQETQYF.

The chain employs TRBV2 and TRBJ2-5; TCRdb designates TRBD1, a call that cannot be tested without DNA. This CDR3 contains 15 residues. CDR1 and CDR2 (germline): SNHLY, FYNNEI. This chain's CDR3 is CASSESGQGRETQYF.

This rearrangement joins TRBV5-5 to TRBJ2-5. Germline V gene sequence: CDR1 SGHKS, CDR2 YYEKEE (reference sequence). This CDR3 has 14 amino acids. CDR3 sequence: CASSLGLLQETQYF.

J is TRBJ2-1 and V is TRBV5-1; TCRdb calls TRBD2, which cannot be checked without DNA. Germline CDR1 is SGHRS and CDR2 is YFSETQ. This CDR3 spans 15 amino acids. The CDR3 loop reads CASSSGTSVYNEQFF.

This sequence joins TRBV7-9 and TRBJ2-5; the TRBD1 assignment by TCRdb is unverifiable without DNA. This CDR3 spans 16 amino acids. Germline lookup yields CDR1 SEHNR and CDR2 FQNEAQ (reference sequence). This chain's CDR3 is CASSLGPGEGQETQYF.

This chain links TRBV3-1 with TRBJ1-1. Per germline, CDR1 LGHDT and CDR2 YNNKEL (reference sequence). CDR3 length: 12 residues. CDR3 amino acids: CASSQGETKAFF. The full variable domain, in which reference TRBV3-1 and TRBJ1-1 provide the parts outside the CDR3, is DTAVSQTPKYLVTQMGNDKSIKCEQNLGHDTMYWYKQDSKKFLKIMFSYNNKELIINETVPNRFSPKSPDKAHLNLHINSLELGDSAVYFCASSQGETKAFFGQGTRLTVV.

The J gene is TRBJ2-5, the V gene TRBV7-9; TCRdb designates TRBD1, a call that cannot be tested without DNA. Germline values: CDR1 SEHNR, CDR2 FQNEAQ (reference sequence). The length of the CDR3 is 17 residues. The CDR3 sequence is CASSLYPGTKSRETQYF.

V and J are TRBV5-1 and TRBJ2-6. Per germline, CDR1 SGHRS and CDR2 YFSETQ. The CDR3 extends over 16 amino acids. This chain's CDR3 is CASSLVGSSGANVLTF.